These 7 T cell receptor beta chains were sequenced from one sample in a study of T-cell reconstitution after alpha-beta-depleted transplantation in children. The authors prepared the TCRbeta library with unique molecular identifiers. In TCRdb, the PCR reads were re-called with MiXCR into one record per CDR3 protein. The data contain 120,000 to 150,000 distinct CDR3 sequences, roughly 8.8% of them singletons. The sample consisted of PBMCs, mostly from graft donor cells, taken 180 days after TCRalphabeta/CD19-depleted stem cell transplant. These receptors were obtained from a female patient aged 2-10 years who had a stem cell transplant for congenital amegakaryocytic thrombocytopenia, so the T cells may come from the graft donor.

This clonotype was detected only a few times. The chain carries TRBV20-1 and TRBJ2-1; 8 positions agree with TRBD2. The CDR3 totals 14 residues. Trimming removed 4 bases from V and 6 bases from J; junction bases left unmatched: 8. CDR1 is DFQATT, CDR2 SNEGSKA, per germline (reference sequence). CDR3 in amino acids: CSAKSGLAINEQFF. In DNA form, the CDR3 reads TGCAGTGCTAAGTCCGGACTAGCTATCAATGAGCAGTTCTTC.

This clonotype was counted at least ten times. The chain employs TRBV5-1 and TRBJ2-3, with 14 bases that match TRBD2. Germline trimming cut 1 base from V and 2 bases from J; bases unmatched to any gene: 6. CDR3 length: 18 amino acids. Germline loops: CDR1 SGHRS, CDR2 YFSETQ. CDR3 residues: CASSLRKTSGRATDTQYF. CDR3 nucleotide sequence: TGCGCCAGCAGCTTGCGAAAGACTAGCGGGAGGGCCACAGATACGCAGTATTTT.

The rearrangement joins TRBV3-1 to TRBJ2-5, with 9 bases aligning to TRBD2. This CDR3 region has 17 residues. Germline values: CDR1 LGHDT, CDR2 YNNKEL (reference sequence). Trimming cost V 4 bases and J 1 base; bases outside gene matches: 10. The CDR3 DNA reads TGTGCCAGCAGCCCTTTTGCTAGCGGGAAAGTCCAAGAGACCCAGTACTTC. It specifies CASSPFASGKVQETQYF.

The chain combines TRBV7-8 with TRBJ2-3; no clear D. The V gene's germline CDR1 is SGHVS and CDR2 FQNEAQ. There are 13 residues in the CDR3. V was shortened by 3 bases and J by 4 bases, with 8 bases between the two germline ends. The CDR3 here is CASSFPAADTQYF. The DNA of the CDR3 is TGTGCCAGCAGCTTTCCTGCTGCAGATACGCAGTATTTT.

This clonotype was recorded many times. The DNA of the CDR3 is TGCGCCAGCAGCTTGGAGCGGTCCTCCGATACGCAGTATTTT. Translated, it gives CASSLERSSDTQYF. This rearrangement joins TRBV5-1 to TRBJ2-3; TRBD2 is a possible D gene (5 bases). This CDR3 contains 14 residues. V dropped 0 bases and J dropped 6 bases, with 11 bases sitting between them. Germline V lookup: CDR1 SGHRS, CDR2 YFSETQ.

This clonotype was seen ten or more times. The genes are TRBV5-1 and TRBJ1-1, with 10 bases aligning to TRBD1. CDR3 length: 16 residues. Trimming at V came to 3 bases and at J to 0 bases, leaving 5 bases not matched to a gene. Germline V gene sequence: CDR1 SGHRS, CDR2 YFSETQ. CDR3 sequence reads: CASSWTGGAMNTEAFF. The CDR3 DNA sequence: TGCGCCAGCAGCTGGACAGGGGGTGCAATGAACACTGAAGCTTTCTTT.

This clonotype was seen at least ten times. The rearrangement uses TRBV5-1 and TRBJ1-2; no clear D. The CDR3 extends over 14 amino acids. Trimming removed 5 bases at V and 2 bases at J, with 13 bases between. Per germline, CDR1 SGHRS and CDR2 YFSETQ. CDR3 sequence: CASSGLSVNYGYTF. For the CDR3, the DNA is TGCGCCAGCAGTGGGCTTTCGGTGAACTATGGCTACACCTTC.